The 2 T cell receptor beta chains below come from one sample, sequenced in a study of cytomegalovirus exposure and HLA in healthy donors. It was with 60 Vbeta and 13 Jbeta primers that the PCR ran. Assay used: immunoSEQ multiplex PCR; TCRdb lists only in-frame clones, some missing. The sample yields more than 85,000 clones, around 10% seen once. Sequenced input: PBMCs. All receptors come from a man aged 45-65 years in good health and CMV-seropositive.

This clone appeared a few times. The chain links TRBV28 to TRBJ2-3; 10 nucleotides line up with TRBD2. The V and J ends lost 7 bases and 7 bases, in that order; junction bases with no gene match: 5. Germline V CDR1 and CDR2: MDHEN, SYDVKM. The CDR3 loop spans 13 amino acids. CDR3 amino acids: CASIAGGSYTQYF. In nucleotides, the CDR3 is TGTGCCAGCATAGCGGGAGGATCATATACGCAGTATTTT.

This chain links TRBV7-8 with TRBJ2-6; D is undetermined. V was clipped by 5 bases and J by 0 bases, with 8 bases between them. This CDR3 contains 15 residues. Germline CDR1 is SGHVS and CDR2 is FQNEAQ. This CDR3 is CASSPVLSGANVLTF. CDR3 sequence (DNA): TGTGCCAGCAGCCCGGTACTCTCTGGGGCCAACGTCCTGACTTTC.